This TCR beta chain appears in the sequencing data of a study of OX40 agonist ivuxolimab in advanced cancers. Study information: Patients enrolled in dose escalation were diagnosed with hepatocellular carcinoma, melanoma, renal cell or head and neck cancer. Study-wide results and caveats: Both blood CD4+ and CD8+ T cells showed clonal growth by week 6 at 0.1 to 3.0 mg/kg. The study found that CD8+ T cells averaged more expanded clones than CD4+.

Produced via immunoSEQ multiplex PCR; TCRdb's table is partial and in-frame only. The sample includes 45,000 to 60,000 clones, approximately 90% of them seen just once. In regard to this clone: Antigen: not known.

After removal of 5 bases from V and 1 base from J, the junction contained 7 bases not matched to a gene. The CDR3 has 15 residues. Germline CDR1 and CDR2: LNHDA and SQIVND (reference sequence). The V gene is TRBV19, the J gene TRBJ2-5; TRBD1 matches at 7 bases. Sequencing used CD4+ or CD8+ T cells sorted from blood, obtained in a trial of the OX40 agonist ivuxolimab. The receptor was isolated from an adult with an advanced solid tumor such as melanoma, head and neck, liver or kidney cancer. CDR3 bases: TGTGCCAGTAGTGTAACGGACAGGCCCCAAGAGACCCAGTACTTC. It codes for CASSVTDRPQETQYF.